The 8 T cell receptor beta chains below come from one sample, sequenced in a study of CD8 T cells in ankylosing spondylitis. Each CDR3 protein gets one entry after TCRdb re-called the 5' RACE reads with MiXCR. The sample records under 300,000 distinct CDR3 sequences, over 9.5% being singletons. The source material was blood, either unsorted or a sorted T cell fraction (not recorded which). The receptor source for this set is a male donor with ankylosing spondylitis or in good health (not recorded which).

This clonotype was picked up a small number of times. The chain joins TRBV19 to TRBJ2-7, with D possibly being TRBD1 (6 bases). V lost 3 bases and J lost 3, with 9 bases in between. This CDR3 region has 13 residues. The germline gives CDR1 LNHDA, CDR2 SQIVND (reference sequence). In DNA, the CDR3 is TGTGCCAGTAGTATGGGGGCGATCTACGAGCAGTACTTC. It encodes CASSMGAIYEQYF.

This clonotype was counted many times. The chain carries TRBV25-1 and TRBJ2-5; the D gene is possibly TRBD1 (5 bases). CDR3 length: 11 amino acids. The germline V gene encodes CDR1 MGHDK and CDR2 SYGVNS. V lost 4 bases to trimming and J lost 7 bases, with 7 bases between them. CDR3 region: CASSGTGTQYF. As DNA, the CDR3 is TGTGCCAGCAGTGGTACAGGGACCCAGTACTTC.

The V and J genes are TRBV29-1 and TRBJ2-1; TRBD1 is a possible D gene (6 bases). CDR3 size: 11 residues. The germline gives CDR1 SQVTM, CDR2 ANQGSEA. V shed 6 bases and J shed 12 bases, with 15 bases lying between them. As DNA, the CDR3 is TGCAGCGTCCGGGGTTTAGGGGGGCAGTTCTTC. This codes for CSVRGLGGQFF.

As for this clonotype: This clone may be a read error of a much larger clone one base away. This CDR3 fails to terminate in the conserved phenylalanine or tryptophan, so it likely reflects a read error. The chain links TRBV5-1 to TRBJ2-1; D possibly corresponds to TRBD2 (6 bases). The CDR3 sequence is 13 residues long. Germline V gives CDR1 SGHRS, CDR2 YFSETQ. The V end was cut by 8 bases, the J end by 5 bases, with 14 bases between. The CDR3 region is CASRGTPDNEQFY. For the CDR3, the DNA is TGCGCCAGTCGCGGGACGCCAGACAATGAGCAGTTCTAC.

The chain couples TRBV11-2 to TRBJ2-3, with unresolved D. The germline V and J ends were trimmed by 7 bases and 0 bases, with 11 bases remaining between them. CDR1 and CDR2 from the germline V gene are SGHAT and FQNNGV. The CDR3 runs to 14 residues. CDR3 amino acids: CASTSWGSTDTQYF. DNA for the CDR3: TGTGCCAGCACCTCGTGGGGTAGCACAGATACGCAGTATTTT.

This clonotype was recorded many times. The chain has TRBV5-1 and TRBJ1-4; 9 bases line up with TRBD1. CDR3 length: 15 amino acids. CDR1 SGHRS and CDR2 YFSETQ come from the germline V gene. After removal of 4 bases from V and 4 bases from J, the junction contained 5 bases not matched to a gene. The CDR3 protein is CASSRGQGDNEKLFF. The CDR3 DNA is TGCGCCAGCAGCAGGGGACAGGGCGATAATGAAAAACTGTTTTTT.

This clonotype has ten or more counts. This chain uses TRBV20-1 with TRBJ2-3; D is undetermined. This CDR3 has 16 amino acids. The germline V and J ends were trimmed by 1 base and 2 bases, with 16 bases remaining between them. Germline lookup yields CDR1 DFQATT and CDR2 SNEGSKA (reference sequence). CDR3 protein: CSARGPSNIYTDTQYF. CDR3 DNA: TGCAGTGCTAGAGGTCCCAGCAATATTTACACAGATACGCAGTATTTT.

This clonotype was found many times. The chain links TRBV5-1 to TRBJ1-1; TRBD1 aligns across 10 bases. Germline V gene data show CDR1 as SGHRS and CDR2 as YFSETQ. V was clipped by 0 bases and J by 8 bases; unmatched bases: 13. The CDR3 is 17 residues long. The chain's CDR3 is CASSLEELGTGVREAFF. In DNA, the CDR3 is TGCGCCAGCAGCTTGGAAGAACTTGGGACAGGGGTTCGAGAAGCTTTCTTT. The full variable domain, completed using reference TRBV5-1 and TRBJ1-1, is KAGVTQTPRYLIKTRGQQVTLSCSPISGHRSVSWYQQTPGQGLQFLFEYFSETQRNKGNFPGRFSGRQFSNSRSEMNVSTLELGDSALYLCASSLEELGTGVREAFFGQGTRLTVV.